The 17 T cell receptor beta chains reported below all come from one sample, sequenced in a study of T cell repertoires in cytomegalovirus infection. From the reads, TCRdb called clonotypes with MiXCR, one entry per CDR3 protein. This table has more than 650,000 distinct CDR3 sequences, 35% to 45% appearing once. Sequencing input: PBMCs. The receptors originated from a human donor in good health (CMV status not recorded). Some clones in this sample may be carry-over from other donors' samples.

This chain joins TRBV6-1 and TRBJ2-5; perhaps TRBD1 as D (6 bases). The CDR3 is 14 residues long. Trimming took 7 bases from V and 2 from J, leaving 14 bases between them. Germline V CDR1 and CDR2: MNHNS, SASEGT. The CDR3 region has the DNA TGTGCCAGCAACCGGGACAACGCTCAAGAGACCCAGTACTTC. Its translation: CASNRDNAQETQYF.

Only a few counts were recorded for this clonotype. The chain combines TRBV27 with TRBJ1-2; TRBD1 might be the D (5 bases). V was clipped by 8 bases and J by 3 bases, with 25 bases between them. Germline V gene sequence: CDR1 MNHEY, CDR2 SMNVEV (reference sequence). This CDR3 is built from 17 residues. CDR3 sequence reads: CASGDGPSLVFDYGYTF. CDR3 in DNA: TGTGCCAGCGGGGACGGGCCCTCTTTGGTTTTCGACTATGGCTACACCTTC.

This chain links TRBV29-1 with TRBJ2-2; TRBD2 aligns across 8 bases. Looked up from germline, CDR1 is SQVTM and CDR2 is ANQGSEA. After removal of 7 bases from V and 4 bases from J, the junction contained 5 bases not matched to a gene. The CDR3 is 13 amino acids. The CDR3 coding sequence is TGCAGCGCAACGACTAGCGCCACCGGGGAGCTGTTTTTT. This codes for CSATTSATGELFF.

The chain has TRBV11-3 and TRBJ2-3, with D perhaps matching TRBD1 or TRBD2 (5 bases each). This CDR3 contains 12 residues. The V and J ends lost 4 bases and 7 bases respectively, with 9 bases between them. The germline CDR1 and CDR2 sequences are SGHNT and YENEEA. In nucleotides, the CDR3 is TGTGCCAGCAGCTGGGACGGATATACGCAGTATTTT. Its translation is CASSWDGYTQYF.

This chain uses TRBV7-8 with TRBJ2-7; 11 nucleotides agree with TRBD2. With V trimmed by 5 bases and J by 6 bases, 9 bases remained unmatched. This CDR3 contains 15 residues. Germline V CDR1 and CDR2: SGHVS, FQNEAQ. As DNA, the CDR3 is TGTGCCAGCAGCCCCCTAGCGGGAGGATTTCCCGAGCAGTACTTC. Amino acids: CASSPLAGGFPEQYF. The full variable domain, completed using reference TRBV7-8 and TRBJ2-7, is GAGVSQSPRYKVAKRGQDVALRCDPISGHVSLFWYQQALGQGPEFLTYFQNEAQLDKSGLPSDRFFAERPEGSVSTLKIQRTQQEDSAVYLCASSPLAGGFPEQYFGPGTRLTVT.

V is TRBV4-1 and J is TRBJ1-6; a weak D match, TRBD1 (5 bases). Germline V CDR1 and CDR2: MGHRA, YSYEKL. The CDR3 contains 14 residues. With 1 base removed from V and 12 bases from J, the gap between germline ends came to 13 bases. The CDR3 region has the DNA TGCGCCAGCAGCCAAGTAGGACGGGGGGGACCCCTCCACTTT. This sequence encodes CASSQVGRGGPLHF.

Only a few counts were recorded for this clonotype. The V call is TRBV20-1, the J call TRBJ2-1, with 7 bases matching TRBD2. Germline CDR1 reads DFQATT; CDR2 reads SNEGSKA (reference sequence). The CDR3 totals 16 residues. J lost 7 bases, V lost 0 bases, and 12 bases had no gene match. CDR3 coding DNA: TGCAGTGCTAGAGATGCTGGGCGGGAGCGGCGGAATGAGCAGTTCTTC. Amino acid sequence: CSARDAGRERRNEQFF.

This sequence joins TRBV7-6 and TRBJ1-5, with D possibly matching TRBD1 (6 bases). This CDR3 region has 14 residues. CDR1 SGHVS and CDR2 FNYEAQ come from the germline V gene. Trimming pared 5 bases from V and 6 bases from J, leaving 14 bases between. CDR3 in DNA: TGTGCCAGCAGCCGAATAGGGGGGTCTCAGCCCCAGCATTTT. As protein: CASSRIGGSQPQHF. The entire variable domain, with the rest obtained from reference TRBV7-6 and TRBJ1-5, is as follows: GAGVSQSPRYKVTKRGQDVALRCDPISGHVSLYWYRQALGQGPEFLTYFNYEAQQDKSGLPNDRFSAERPEGSISTLTIQRTEQRDSAMYRCASSRIGGSQPQHFGDGTRLSIL.

The V call is TRBV20-1, the J call TRBJ2-7; D call uncertain. There are 12 residues in the CDR3. Per germline, CDR1 DFQATT and CDR2 SNEGSKA (reference sequence). Between the trimmed V and J ends, which lost 6 bases and 1 base, there was a span of 10 bases. DNA of the CDR3: TGCAGTGCCCAAACAAGGTCCTACGAGCAGTACTTC. Its translation is CSAQTRSYEQYF.

The sample holds a few counts of this clonotype. This rearrangement joins TRBV29-1 to TRBJ2-5; TRBD1 is a possible D gene (6 bases). Trimming stripped 6 bases from V and 2 bases from J, with 10 bases between. There are 12 residues in the CDR3. The germline V gene has CDR1 SQVTM and CDR2 ANQGSEA. The CDR3, as DNA: TGCAGCGTCCCAGGGGCTCAAGAGACCCAGTACTTC. It is translated as CSVPGAQETQYF.

This clonotype was seen a handful of times. The chain has TRBV2 and TRBJ1-3; D ambiguous. Germline CDR1 is SNHLY and CDR2 is FYNNEI. The CDR3 totals 14 residues. Trimming took off 6 bases at V and 4 bases at J, with 13 bases between the two ends. CDR3: CASSEEWSGNTIYF. The CDR3 DNA follows: TGTGCCAGCAGCGAGGAATGGTCCGGAAACACCATATATTTT.

The chain employs TRBV29-1 and TRBJ1-2; D is perhaps TRBD1 (6 bases). Trimming took off 6 bases at V and 5 bases at J, with 13 bases between the two ends. This CDR3 has 12 residues. CDR1 and CDR2 (germline): SQVTM, ANQGSEA. CDR3 amino acids: CSVRPGTYGYTF. Here the CDR3 DNA reads TGCAGCGTCCGTCCCGGGACATATGGCTACACCTTC.

This clonotype was observed a handful of times. The chain is built from TRBV6-1 and TRBJ2-3, with D hard to call. Trimming took off 4 bases at V and 4 bases at J, with 9 bases between the two ends. CDR3 length: 13 residues. The germline V gene has CDR1 MNHNS and CDR2 SASEGT. CDR3 protein: CASSVGFSDTQYF. As DNA, the CDR3 is TGTGCCAGCAGTGTCGGGTTTTCAGATACGCAGTATTTT.

This clonotype was detected many times. V gene TRBV7-8 combines with J gene TRBJ2-1; D may be TRBD1 (5 bases). CDR3 length: 16 residues. Germline CDR1 is SGHVS and CDR2 is FQNEAQ. V was trimmed by 0 bases and J by 1 base, leaving 10 bases between them. CDR3 amino acids: CASSLADRASYNEQFF. The CDR3 DNA reads as TGTGCCAGCAGCTTAGCAGACAGAGCATCCTACAATGAGCAGTTCTTC.

This clonotype was detected only a few times. V usage is TRBV11-2 and J usage is TRBJ1-2; D is perhaps TRBD1 (6 bases). Trimming cost V 1 base and J 3 bases, with 18 bases left between them. Germline loops: CDR1 SGHAT, CDR2 FQNNGV. The CDR3 consists of 17 residues. The CDR3 protein is CASSLVMGANPDYGYTF. The CDR3 DNA reads TGTGCCAGCAGCTTAGTTATGGGGGCCAATCCAGACTATGGCTACACCTTC.

The V gene is TRBV3-1, the J gene TRBJ2-2; a possible D gene is TRBD1 (6 bases). V lost 2 bases to trimming and J lost 4 bases, with 14 bases between them. Per the germline V gene, CDR1 is LGHDT and CDR2 is YNNKEL (reference sequence). The CDR3 is 16 residues long. The CDR3 nucleotides read TGTGCCAGCAGCCAATATGGAGGACAGATCACCGGGGAGCTGTTTTTT. Translated, it gives CASSQYGGQITGELFF.

V gene TRBV7-9 combines with J gene TRBJ2-5; the D call may be TRBD1 or TRBD2 (5 bases each). The CDR3 sequence is 15 residues long. Germline-derived CDR1 and CDR2 are SEHNR and FQNEAQ (reference sequence). Trimming removed 5 bases from V and 3 bases from J, with 16 bases in between. In nucleotides, the CDR3 is TGTGCCAGCAGCAGATCCCGGGGCTATGAAGAGACCCAGTACTTC. It yields the protein CASSRSRGYEETQYF.